One and the same sample provided the 21 T cell receptor beta chains below, sequenced in a study of shared clonotypes between healthy human individuals. Method: immunoSEQ multiplex PCR; TCRdb's copy keeps in-frame clones and lacks some. This sample has millions of clones; more than 90% occur once, and the top ten carry about 0.13%. The source material was naive CD4+ T cells sorted from blood. Subset of the sample: CD45RA+ positively selected. These receptors originate from a young man in good health.

The chain uses TRBV30 and TRBJ2-1, with 7 bases lining up with TRBD2. The J segment lost 2 bases and the V segment lost 0 bases, leaving 7 bases of the junction unmatched. Looked up from germline, CDR1 is GTSNPN and CDR2 is SVGIG (reference sequence). The CDR3 extends over 16 amino acids. CDR3 region: CAWSVVTSFPYNEQFF. CDR3 in DNA: TGTGCCTGGAGTGTTGTGACTAGCTTCCCCTACAATGAGCAGTTCTTC.

The chain links TRBV27 to TRBJ2-5, with TRBD2 matching over 8 bases. The CDR3 is 14 residues long. Germline values: CDR1 MNHEY, CDR2 SMNVEV (reference sequence). V was clipped by 6 bases and J by 2 bases; unmatched bases: 5. The CDR3, as DNA: TGTGCCAGCAGACGGGGGGGGAAACAAGAGACCCAGTACTTC. Amino acid sequence: CASRRGGKQETQYF.

The rearrangement links TRBV12-5 to TRBJ2-1; D is unclear. V was clipped by 7 bases and J by 7 bases, with 20 bases between them. The CDR3 is made up of 15 amino acids. Germline CDR1 reads LGHNT; CDR2 reads FRNRAP. CDR3 sequence: CASVPLWASQNEQFF. Written as DNA, the CDR3 is TGTGCTAGTGTCCCCCTATGGGCGTCGCAAAATGAGCAGTTCTTC. Full variable domain (remainder filled in from reference TRBV12-5 and TRBJ2-1): DARVTQTPRHKVTEMGQEVTMRCQPILGHNTVFWYRQTMMQGLELLAYFRNRAPLDDSGMPKDRFSAEMPDATLATLKIQPSEPRDSAVYFCASVPLWASQNEQFFGPGTRLTVL.

The V call is TRBV9, the J call TRBJ1-2; TRBD1 is a possible D gene (6 bases). V was shortened by 3 bases and J by 7 bases, with 16 bases between the two germline ends. The germline CDR1 and CDR2 sequences are SGDLS and YYNGEE. The CDR3 totals 14 residues. The CDR3, as DNA: TGTGCCAGCAGCGAGCGACCAGGGGAGGCTGGCTACACCTTC. This sequence encodes CASSERPGEAGYTF.

The V and J genes are TRBV10-3 and TRBJ2-7; D might be TRBD2 (5 bases). CDR1 and CDR2 (germline): ENHRY, SYGVKD. The CDR3 is 16 amino acids. V gave up 0 bases and J gave up 3 bases, with 15 bases separating them. CDR3 protein: CAISESVGIAFYEQYF. CDR3 nucleotides: TGTGCCATCAGTGAGTCTGTAGGGATAGCGTTCTACGAGCAGTACTTC.

J is TRBJ2-1 and V is TRBV4-1; a weak D match, TRBD1 (6 bases). Trimming pared 0 bases from V and 4 bases from J, leaving 7 bases between. This CDR3 contains 14 residues. Germline CDR1 and CDR2: MGHRA and YSYEKL. The CDR3 sequence: CASSQDGTYNEQFF. The CDR3 nucleotides are TGCGCCAGCAGCCAAGATGGGACATACAATGAGCAGTTCTTC.

This chain joins TRBV11-3 and TRBJ1-1; tentatively, D is TRBD1 (5 bases). The V gene's germline CDR1 is SGHNT and CDR2 YENEEA. V lost 0 bases to trimming and J lost 5 bases, with 16 bases between them. The CDR3 length is 16 residues. CDR3 loop: CASSLDGWRGRTEAFF. DNA of the CDR3: TGTGCCAGCAGCTTAGATGGGTGGCGGGGCAGGACTGAAGCTTTCTTT.

The J gene is TRBJ2-3, the V gene TRBV29-1, with D perhaps matching TRBD1 (5 bases). This CDR3 is built from 14 residues. Germline assignment: CDR1 SQVTM and CDR2 ANQGSEA. The V end was cut by 3 bases, the J end by 4 bases, with 14 bases between. The DNA of the CDR3 is TGCAGCGTTGAGTTGGACATAGCCCCAGATACGCAGTATTTT. It encodes CSVELDIAPDTQYF.

This rearrangement joins TRBV30 to TRBJ2-5; tentative D call: TRBD1 (6 bases). V lost 3 bases, J lost 1 base, and 9 bases lay in between. CDR3 length: 13 residues. The germline gives CDR1 GTSNPN, CDR2 SVGIG (reference sequence). The CDR3 nucleotides are TGTGCCTGGAGCCGGGACACCCAAGAGACCCAGTACTTC. It specifies CAWSRDTQETQYF. The variable domain in full, with the rest retrieved from reference TRBV30 and TRBJ2-5, is SQTIHQWPATLVQPVGSPLSLECTVEGTSNPNLYWYRQAAGRGLQLLFYSVGIGQISSEVPQNLSASRPQDRQFILSSKKLLLSDSGFYLCAWSRDTQETQYFGPGTRLLVL.

The J gene is TRBJ2-5, the V gene TRBV19; 7 bases are shared with TRBD2. The CDR3 is 13 amino acids. V lost 4 bases, J lost 5 bases, and 4 bases stayed unmatched. Germline CDR1 is LNHDA and CDR2 is SQIVND (reference sequence). The CDR3 DNA reads TGTGCCAGTAGTACGGTCGGGGGGGAGACCCAGTACTTC. Its protein product is CASSTVGGETQYF.

V usage is TRBV5-4 and J usage is TRBJ2-7; either TRBD1 or TRBD2 may fit D (5 bases each). Germline CDR1 is SGHNT and CDR2 is YYREEE (reference sequence). V was clipped by 2 bases and J by 6 bases, with 15 bases between them. This CDR3 comprises 14 residues. As DNA, the CDR3 is TGTGCCAGCAGCTTCAAGCGAGGGACCCTCGAGCAGTACTTC. Its translation: CASSFKRGTLEQYF.

The chain combines TRBV14 with TRBJ2-3; 7 positions agree with TRBD2. This CDR3 has 13 residues. Germline assignment: CDR1 SGHDN and CDR2 FVKESK. The V and J ends lost 10 bases and 4 bases, in that order; junction bases with no gene match: 8. CDR3: CANLSGPPDTQYF. DNA for the CDR3: TGTGCCAACCTTAGCGGGCCCCCAGATACGCAGTATTTT.

This clone was seen more than once but under ten times. The sample contains more than one DNA sequence encoding this CDR3. CDR3 protein: CSATGGRGDTEAFF. The DNA of the CDR3 is TGCAGCGCTACAGGGGGCAGAGGGGACACTGAAGCTTTCTTT. The chain links TRBV29-1 to TRBJ1-1, with 9 bases aligning to TRBD1. CDR1 is SQVTM and CDR2 is ANQGSEA in the germline V gene. The CDR3 loop spans 14 amino acids. V shed 7 bases, J shed 3 bases, and the junction held 9 bases outside the gene matches.

The gene calls are TRBV28 and TRBJ2-5; D is uncertain. Germline V gene data show CDR1 as MDHEN and CDR2 as SYDVKM. V lost 6 bases and J 4 bases, leaving 21 bases between the germline ends. The CDR3 contains 16 residues. CDR3 region: CASSALDTPSLETQYF. The CDR3 coding sequence is TGTGCCAGCAGCGCCCTTGACACACCCTCGCTAGAGACCCAGTACTTC.

The chain employs TRBV5-1 and TRBJ2-5; D not certain. Trimming took off 1 base at V and 4 bases at J, with 11 bases between the two ends. Germline V gene data show CDR1 as SGHRS and CDR2 as YFSETQ. The CDR3 consists of 14 residues. CDR3 protein: CASSLMGYPETQYF. CDR3 bases: TGCGCCAGCAGCTTGATGGGGTACCCAGAGACCCAGTACTTC.

This clone appeared a single time. J is TRBJ2-5 and V is TRBV6-6; tentatively, D is TRBD2 (6 bases). Germline V gene lookup returns CDR1 MNHNY and CDR2 SVGAGI (reference sequence). The CDR3 has 16 residues. V lost 7 bases and J 1 base, leaving 19 bases between the germline ends. The CDR3 loop is CASTITLAGTQETQYF. The CDR3 region has the DNA TGTGCCAGCACCATTACCTTGGCGGGGACCCAAGAGACCCAGTACTTC.

CDR3 loop: CASRGIRPSFDTEAFF. As DNA, the CDR3 is TGTGCCAGCAGAGGGATTCGGCCTTCATTCGACACTGAAGCTTTCTTT. The rearrangement joins TRBV11-2 to TRBJ1-1, with D uncertain. Per the germline V gene, CDR1 is SGHAT and CDR2 is FQNNGV. Trimming shortened V by 6 bases and J by 3 bases, and 20 bases separated the two germline ends. The CDR3 consists of 16 residues.

In the case of this clone: In the same sample, other DNA sequences code for this CDR3. This chain joins TRBV6-1 and TRBJ2-7; 7 bases agree with TRBD2. CDR3 length: 12 amino acids. Germline loops: CDR1 MNHNS, CDR2 SASEGT. Trimming removed 11 bases from V and 2 bases from J; junction bases left unmatched: 6. The CDR3 loop is CASSGGTYEQYF. In nucleotides, the CDR3 is TGTGCCTCGTCCGGGGGGACCTACGAGCAGTACTTC.

CDR3 bases: TGTGCCAGCAACAATCAAAGGAGCACAGATACGCAGTATTTT. This encodes CASNNQRSTDTQYF. The V call is TRBV5-4, the J call TRBJ2-3; D unclear. Germline CDR1 reads SGHNT; CDR2 reads YYREEE (reference sequence). This CDR3 region has 14 residues. Trimming stripped 6 bases from V and 0 bases from J, with 11 bases between.

The chain combines TRBV5-4 with TRBJ2-3, with D perhaps matching TRBD2 (5 bases). V dropped 6 bases and J dropped 3 bases, with 14 bases sitting between them. Germline assignment: CDR1 SGHNT and CDR2 YYREEE (reference sequence). This CDR3 region has 14 residues. CDR3 amino acids: CASNPMSGTDTQYF. CDR3 bases: TGTGCCAGCAACCCAATGAGCGGTACAGATACGCAGTATTTT.

The table lists this clone with a few counts. The germline gene is not matched at one end of the junction; a read error may be the cause. The genes are TRBV4-1 and TRBJ1-2, with 8 bases lining up with TRBD1. The germline V gene encodes CDR1 MGHRA and CDR2 YSYEKL. The CDR3 sequence is 13 residues long. The CDR3 DNA is TGCGCCAGCAGCCAAGGAGACAGGGGAGTCGAAGCCTTC. Amino acids: CASSQGDRGVEAF.